The clone carrying this T cell receptor beta chain was picked up a small number of times. Antigen: not known. The CDR3 has 16 amino acids. The V gene end was trimmed by 2 bases and the J gene end by 2 bases; junction bases not matched to a gene: 8. Looked up from germline, CDR1 is ENHRY and CDR2 is SYGVKD. 60 Vbeta and 13 Jbeta primers were used in PCR. Generated by immunoSEQ multiplex PCR, the TCRdb table keeps only in-frame clones and is missing some. Found here are 130,000 or so clones, around three quarters of them singletons; the top ten hold approximately 5.5%. This sample was taken from a study of cytomegalovirus exposure and HLA in healthy donors. General study points: An apparent linkage of common viral pathogens to several of the most significant clusters emerged in a later analysis. Sequencing had likely introduced a cluster of highly shared sequence variants as an artifact.

V is TRBV10-3 and J is TRBJ2-7; 8 nucleotides agree with TRBD1. This receptor was taken from a man younger than 30 in good health and CMV-seropositive. The sample was PBMCs. CDR3 sequence: CAISEPGTGPTYEQYF. The DNA of the CDR3 is TGTGCCATCAGTGAGCCGGGGACAGGACCCACCTACGAGCAGTACTTC.